This T cell receptor beta chain was found in a study of graft-versus-host responses after intestinal transplantation. Looking at the study overall: Isolated intestinal, liver-intestinal, or multivisceral transplants had been given to the recipients. Points from the study as a whole: There was an association between peak levels of circulating GvH clones and early post-transplant HvG declines. The recipient marrow held GvH clones, and some of them showed up first in ileum or blood.

Sequencing was performed with immunoSEQ multiplex PCR; in TCRdb, only in-frame clones are kept and a portion is missing. The sample contains about 73,000 clones, around 89% of which appear only once. Germline V gene data show CDR1 as MNHNS and CDR2 as SASEGT. The J segment lost 0 bases and the V segment lost 3 bases, leaving 2 bases of the junction unmatched. The CDR3 is made up of 15 amino acids. Only one count was recorded for this clone. Its antigen is currently unknown. This chain joins TRBV6-1 and TRBJ2-3; 8 nucleotides align to TRBD2. Sequencing used unstimulated CD8+ T cells sorted from spleen or lymph node cells, obtained before transplant. The sequence was collected from a human donor who was the organ donor for an intestinal transplant. In DNA form, the CDR3 reads TGTGCCAGCAGTGACCAGCGGGGGAGCACAGATACGCAGTATTTT. Translating gives CASSDQRGSTDTQYF.